This is a list of T cell receptor beta chains from one sample in a study of patients and donors after allogeneic stem cell transplantation. TCRdb ran MiXCR on the RT-PCR reads and lists one entry per CDR3 protein. The sample records about a million distinct CDR3 sequences, roughly 18% being singletons. Sample: blood, either unsorted or a sorted T cell fraction (not recorded which). All receptors come from a human donor who was either an allogeneic HSCT recipient or a stem cell or donor lymphocyte infusion donor (not recorded which). It is not recorded whose cells these are; they may come from a transplant donor. Both conserved end residues are part of each CDR3. D genes are given only for firm matches. For some rows the clone size is stated as once, few or many, or as a class when expanded; others skip it.

size,D,V,J,DNA,CDR3
.,.,TRBV5-1,TRBJ1-1,TGCGCCAGCAGCTCCCTGGGGGTGAACACTGAAGCTTTCTTT,CASSSLGVNTEAFF
few,.,TRBV6-5,TRBJ1-2,TGTGCCAGCAGTTATTTTGGACAGCCGATTCACTATGGCTACACCTTC,CASSYFGQPIHYGYTF
few,TRBD1,TRBV29-1,TRBJ2-7,TGCAGCGTTGAGGGACAGGGGGCCCATAACTCCGAGCAGTACTTC,CSVEGQGAHNSEQYF
few,.,TRBV20-1,TRBJ2-3,TGCAGTGCTACCCACCGCGGTACGGTAGATACGCAGTATTTT,CSATHRGTVDTQYF
few,.,TRBV12-3/TRBV12-4,TRBJ2-2,TGTGCCAGCAGACGGTCGGCAAAATCGAACACCGGGGAGCTGTTTTTT,CASRRSAKSNTGELFF
.,TRBD1,TRBV12-3/TRBV12-4,TRBJ1-1,TGTGCCAGCAGTTTAGGTTGGGGAACAGGGGCACCCACCGAATTCATGAACACTGAAGCTTTCTTT,CASSLGWGTGAPTEFMNTEAFF
.,TRBD1,TRBV29-1,TRBJ2-1,TGCAGCGTTGAAGGAGGGACAGTGGGATCATATGAGCAGTTCTTC,CSVEGGTVGSYEQFF
few,.,TRBV5-1,TRBJ1-1,TGCGCCAGCAGCAATCAGGGAGGCACTGAAGCTTTCTTT,CASSNQGGTEAFF
.,.,TRBV2,TRBJ2-7,TGTGCCAGCTCATACCGCCCAGGGATAAGAAGCGAGCAGTACTTC,CASSYRPGIRSEQYF
few,.,TRBV19,TRBJ2-7,TGTGCCAGTAGTATAGATCTTATCGGGAAGACCTACGAGCAGTACTTC,CASSIDLIGKTYEQYF
.,.,TRBV11-2,TRBJ2-6,TGTGCCAGCACCTCCGGCACTAACCCTGGGGCCAACGTCCTGACTTTC,CASTSGTNPGANVLTF
few,.,TRBV5-1,TRBJ2-2,TGCGCCAGCAGCTTCTACAGGGAAATCAACACCGGGGAGCTGTTTTTT,CASSFYREINTGELFF
.,TRBD2,TRBV7-6,TRBJ2-2,TGTGCCAGCAGCCAGAGAGTTTCTAGCGGAAACACCGGGGAGCTGTTTTTT,CASSQRVSSGNTGELFF
.,.,TRBV12-5,TRBJ1-1,TGTGCTAGTGCCAGTCCAGTGAACACTGAAGCTTTCTTT,CASASPVNTEAFF
.,.,TRBV5-1,TRBJ2-7,TGCGCCAGCAGCTTGGCTTACTCCTACGAGCAGTACTTC,CASSLAYSYEQYF
many,.,TRBV5-1,TRBJ1-2,TGCGCCAGCAGCTCGGGGCCAACAGCGACCTATGGCTACACCTTC,CASSSGPTATYGYTF
.,TRBD2,TRBV24-1,TRBJ2-3,TGTGCCACCAGTGACCTAGCGGGAGTTAGGACAGATACGCAGTATTTT,CATSDLAGVRTDTQYF
.,.,TRBV3-1,TRBJ2-2,TGTGCCAGCAGCCAAGCACCGGGGGCGCTCGGGGAGCTGTTTTTT,CASSQAPGALGELFF
many,TRBD2,TRBV12-3/TRBV12-4,TRBJ2-2,TGTGCCAGCAGTTTGGTTGCGGACCCGGGGGGCACCGGGGAGCTGTTTTTT,CASSLVADPGGTGELFF
.,TRBD1,TRBV5-1,TRBJ2-7,TGCGCCAGCAGCCCATGGACAGGGAGGATTATCTCCTACGAGCAGTACTTC,CASSPWTGRIISYEQYF
.,.,TRBV20-1,TRBJ2-1,TGCAGTGCTAGGGGCTCGCTGTCTCGGAATGAGCAGTTCTTC,CSARGSLSRNEQFF
.,.,TRBV10-3,TRBJ2-3,TGTGCCATCAGTAGACAGGCGAGCACAGATACGCAGTATTTT,CAISRQASTDTQYF
.,TRBD1,TRBV7-9,TRBJ1-2,TGTGCCAGCACCTCACAGGGGGGCTACACCTTC,CASTSQGGYTF
few,.,TRBV29-1,TRBJ2-2,TGCAGCGTTGTGGGGCACACCGGGGAGCTGTTTTTT,CSVVGHTGELFF
few,.,TRBV4-1,TRBJ1-1,TGCGCCAGCAGCCAAGATGGCGGGTACGCTTTCTTT,CASSQDGGYAFF
.,.,TRBV20-1,TRBJ1-4,TGCAGTGCCGGGGGCGTGGGGTCAACTAATGAAAAACTGTTTTTT,CSAGGVGSTNEKLFF
few,.,TRBV10-3,TRBJ2-5,TGTGCCATCAGTGAGGGTTCGCCTTTAGAGACCCAGTACTTC,CAISEGSPLETQYF
once,.,TRBV3-1,TRBJ2-5,TGTGCCAGCACGGGGAAGCTAAGAGAGACCCAGTACTTC,CASTGKLRETQYF
.,TRBD2,TRBV20-1,TRBJ2-7,TGCAGTGCTAGTCGACTAGCGCTATCCGCGAGGGGCGAGCAGTACTTC,CSASRLALSARGEQYF
few,TRBD1,TRBV7-3,TRBJ2-1,TGTGCCAGCAGCTCCGACAGGGATGGTGAGCAGTTCTTC,CASSSDRDGEQFF
few,.,TRBV5-1,TRBJ2-5,TGCGCCAGCAGGGAGGAGGTTTCGGAGACCCAGTACTTC,CASREEVSETQYF
.,.,TRBV15,TRBJ1-1,TGTGCCACCAGCAGAGATAAGGGCCCAGGGACCATATCAGGCGCTGAAGCTTTCTTT,CATSRDKGPGTISGAEAFF
.,.,TRBV3-1,TRBJ2-5,TGTGCCAGCAGCCAGGACTCGGGAGCCCAAGAGACCCAGTACTTC,CASSQDSGAQETQYF
.,.,TRBV5-1,TRBJ1-2,TGCGCCAGCAGCGACGGACGGAGAGTAGGTACTAACTATGGCTACACCTTC,CASSDGRRVGTNYGYTF
.,.,TRBV7-2,TRBJ1-4,TGTGCCAGCAGCTTAGTTAGGTTCGGCAGGGTTGAGGAAAAACTGTTTTTT,CASSLVRFGRVEEKLFF
.,TRBD1,TRBV6-2/TRBV6-3,TRBJ1-5,TGTGCCAGCAGTCGACCCGGGACAGGGTACAATCAGCCCCAGCATTTT,CASSRPGTGYNQPQHF
few,.,TRBV7-2,TRBJ2-7,TGTGCCAGCCTGGCACAGGGTGGGTACGAGCAGTACTTC,CASLAQGGYEQYF
.,.,TRBV7-9,TRBJ2-1,TGTGCCAGCAGCTTTACTGGGCGTGAGCAGTTCTTC,CASSFTGREQFF
.,.,TRBV4-1,TRBJ2-2,TGCGCCAGCAGCCAAGTCTCCTTGACAGGCAGCCTCGCCGGGGAGCTGTTTTTT,CASSQVSLTGSLAGELFF
.,.,TRBV9,TRBJ2-5,TGTGCCAGCAGCGTGACAGCCCAAGAGACCCAGTACTTC,CASSVTAQETQYF
few,.,TRBV9,TRBJ1-2,TGTGCCAGCAGCGTTCCCACAGTCGGCTACACCTTC,CASSVPTVGYTF
many,TRBD1,TRBV5-1,TRBJ2-2,TGCGCCAGCAGCTTGCGGGGACAGAGCACCGGGGAGCTGTTTTTT,CASSLRGQSTGELFF